The clone carrying this TCR beta chain was detected ten times or more. Its cognate antigen is unknown. The length of the CDR3 is 16 residues. Trimming cost V 4 bases and J 7 bases, with 23 bases left between them. Using a constant-region primer together with ProtoScript II reverse transcriptase, TCR beta cDNA was made from about 500 ng of total RNA. Slightly modified ARM-PCR served as the procedure for the TCR beta libraries. These libraries came from three rounds of nested multiplex PCR. It was with TRBV1-TRBV30 forward primers and a C-beta reverse primer that the first two PCR rounds were run, at roughly 10 cycles each. MiXCR, run by TCRdb on the multiplex PCR reads, gives a single entry per CDR3 protein. This sample yields about 120,000 distinct CDR3 sequences, of which around 70% are seen a single time; more than 7% belongs to the top ten. The data stem from a study of tumor-infiltrating lymphocytes in primary liver carcinoma. Turning to the study itself: There were tumors of stage T1-T3 N0M0, each 4.2 to 10 cm across.

It was from approximately 20-30 mg of unsorted bulk tissue that RNA and DNA were co-extracted. General study points: Tumors significantly exceeded blood in top-250-clone fraction (p = 0.039).

Material: tumor-adjacent normal liver tissue. The receptor was isolated from a woman aged 60-70 years with primary liver carcinoma and hepatitis B virus infection. The chain joins TRBV12-3 or TRBV12-4 to TRBJ2-7, with D possibly being TRBD2 (6 bases). The CDR3 region is CASSSQSTRAPREQYF. The CDR3 DNA reads as TGTGCCAGCAGTTCCCAATCGACTAGAGCCCCCCGTGAGCAGTACTTC.